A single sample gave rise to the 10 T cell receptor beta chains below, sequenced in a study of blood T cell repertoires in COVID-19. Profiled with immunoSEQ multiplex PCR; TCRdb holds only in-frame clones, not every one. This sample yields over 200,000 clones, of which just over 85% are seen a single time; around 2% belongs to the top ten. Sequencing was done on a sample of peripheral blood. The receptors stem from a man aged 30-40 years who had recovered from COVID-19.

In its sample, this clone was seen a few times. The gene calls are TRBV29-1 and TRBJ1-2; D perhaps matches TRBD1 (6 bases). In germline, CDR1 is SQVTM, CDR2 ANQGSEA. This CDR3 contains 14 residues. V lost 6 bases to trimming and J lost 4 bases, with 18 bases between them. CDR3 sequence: CSVPLLTGVYGYTF. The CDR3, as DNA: TGCAGCGTCCCTCTGTTGACAGGAGTCTATGGCTACACCTTC.

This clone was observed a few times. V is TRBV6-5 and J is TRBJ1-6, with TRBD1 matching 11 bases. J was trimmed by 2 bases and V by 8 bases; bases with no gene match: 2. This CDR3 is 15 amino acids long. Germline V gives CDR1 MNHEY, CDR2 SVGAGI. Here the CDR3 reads CASWTGGAYNSPLHF. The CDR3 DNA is TGTGCCAGCTGGACAGGGGGCGCCTATAATTCACCCCTCCACTTT.

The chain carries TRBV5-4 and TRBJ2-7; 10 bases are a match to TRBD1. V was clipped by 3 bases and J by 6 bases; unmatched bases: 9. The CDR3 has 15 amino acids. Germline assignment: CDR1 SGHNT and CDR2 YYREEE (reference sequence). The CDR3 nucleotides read TGTGCCAGCAGCTGGGGGGGACAGGGGTCGGCCGAGCAGTACTTC. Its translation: CASSWGGQGSAEQYF. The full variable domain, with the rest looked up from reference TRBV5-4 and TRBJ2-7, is ETGVTQSPTHLIKTRGQQVTLRCSSQSGHNTVSWYQQALGQGPQFIFQYYREEENGRGNFPPRFSGLQFPNYSSELNVNALELDDSALYLCASSWGGQGSAEQYFGPGTRLTVT.

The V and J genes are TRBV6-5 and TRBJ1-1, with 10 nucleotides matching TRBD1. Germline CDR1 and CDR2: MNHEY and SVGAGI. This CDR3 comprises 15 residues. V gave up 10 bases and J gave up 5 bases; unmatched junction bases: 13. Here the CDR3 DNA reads TGTGCCACGCTGGGATCCGACAGGGGGCATACTGAAGCTTTCTTT. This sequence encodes CATLGSDRGHTEAFF.

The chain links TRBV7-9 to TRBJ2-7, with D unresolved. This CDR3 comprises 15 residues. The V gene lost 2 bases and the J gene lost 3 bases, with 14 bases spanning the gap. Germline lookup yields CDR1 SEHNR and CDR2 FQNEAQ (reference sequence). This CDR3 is CASSLLGQNIYEQYF. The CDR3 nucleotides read TGTGCCAGCAGCTTACTTGGTCAGAATATCTACGAGCAGTACTTC.

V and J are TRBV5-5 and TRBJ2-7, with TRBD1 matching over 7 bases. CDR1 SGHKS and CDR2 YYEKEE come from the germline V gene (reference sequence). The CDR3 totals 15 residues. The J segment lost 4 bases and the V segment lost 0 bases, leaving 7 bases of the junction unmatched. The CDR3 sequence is CASSLAGTDPYEQYF. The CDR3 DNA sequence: TGTGCCAGCAGCTTGGCCGGGACAGACCCGTACGAGCAGTACTTC.

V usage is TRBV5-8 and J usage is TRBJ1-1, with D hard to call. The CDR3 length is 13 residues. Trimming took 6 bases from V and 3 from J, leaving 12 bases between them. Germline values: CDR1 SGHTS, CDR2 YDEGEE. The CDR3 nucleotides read TGTGCCAGCACCCGGGTGTTGGACACTGAAGCTTTCTTT. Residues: CASTRVLDTEAFF.

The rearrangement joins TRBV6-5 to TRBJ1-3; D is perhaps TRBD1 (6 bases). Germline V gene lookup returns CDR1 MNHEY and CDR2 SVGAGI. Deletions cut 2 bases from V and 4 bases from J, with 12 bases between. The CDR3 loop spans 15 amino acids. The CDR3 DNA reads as TGTGCCAGCAGTTACCTTTCGACAGGAGGAAACACCATATATTTT. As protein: CASSYLSTGGNTIYF.

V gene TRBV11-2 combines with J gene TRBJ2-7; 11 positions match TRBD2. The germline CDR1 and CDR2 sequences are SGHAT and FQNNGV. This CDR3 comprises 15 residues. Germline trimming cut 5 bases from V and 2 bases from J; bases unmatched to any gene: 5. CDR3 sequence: CASSPSGGKPYEQYF. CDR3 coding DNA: TGTGCCAGCAGCCCTAGCGGGGGGAAACCCTACGAGCAGTACTTC.

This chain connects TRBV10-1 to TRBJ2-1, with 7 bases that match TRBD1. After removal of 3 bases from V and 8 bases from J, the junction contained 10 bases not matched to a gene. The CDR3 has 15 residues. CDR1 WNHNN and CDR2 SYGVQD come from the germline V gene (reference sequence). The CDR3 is CASSDLNDRVDEQFF. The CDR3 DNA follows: TGCGCCAGCAGTGACCTCAATGACAGGGTCGATGAGCAGTTCTTC.